The TCR beta chain under discussion was sequenced for a study of blood T cells in healthy people across ages. A second PCR, run for roughly 6 to 11 cycles, used a sample-barcoded 5' primer plus a J-beta primer mix. MiXCR, run by TCRdb on the 5' RACE reads, gives a single entry per CDR3 protein. Among 890,000 or so distinct CDR3 sequences listed, roughly 60% were seen once. The sequence was obtained from a man aged 25-45 years in good health. Sample: blood.

The chain's CDR3 is CSVGGQSTDTQYF. CDR3 in DNA: TGCAGCGTTGGAGGACAGAGCACAGATACGCAGTATTTT. The chain combines TRBV29-1 with TRBJ2-3; D might be TRBD1 (6 bases). Between the trimmed V and J ends, which lost 4 bases and 0 bases, there was a span of 8 bases. The V gene's germline CDR1 is SQVTM and CDR2 ANQGSEA. This CDR3 is 13 amino acids long.